This record concerns one TCR beta chain sequence. The sample is drawn from a study of T cell changes during pregnancy in multiple sclerosis. The table came from immunoSEQ multiplex PCR; TCRdb's copy has only in-frame clones and leaves some out. The table includes about 22,000 clones, about 90% detected once. CDR3 size: 16 residues. Trimming took 0 bases from V and 7 from J; bases not matched to a gene: 10. Germline CDR1 is MNHEY and CDR2 is SVGAGI. The source of this sequence is a female donor in good health, enrolled as a control in a pregnancy study. The material was CD4+ T cells from peripheral blood mononuclear cells, obtained in the third trimester of pregnancy. V gene TRBV6-5 combines with J gene TRBJ2-7, with 9 bases matching TRBD1. CDR3 sequence reads: CASSYSKGQGSSEQYF. CDR3 in DNA: TGTGCCAGCAGTTACTCGAAAGGACAGGGGTCAAGTGAGCAGTACTTC.